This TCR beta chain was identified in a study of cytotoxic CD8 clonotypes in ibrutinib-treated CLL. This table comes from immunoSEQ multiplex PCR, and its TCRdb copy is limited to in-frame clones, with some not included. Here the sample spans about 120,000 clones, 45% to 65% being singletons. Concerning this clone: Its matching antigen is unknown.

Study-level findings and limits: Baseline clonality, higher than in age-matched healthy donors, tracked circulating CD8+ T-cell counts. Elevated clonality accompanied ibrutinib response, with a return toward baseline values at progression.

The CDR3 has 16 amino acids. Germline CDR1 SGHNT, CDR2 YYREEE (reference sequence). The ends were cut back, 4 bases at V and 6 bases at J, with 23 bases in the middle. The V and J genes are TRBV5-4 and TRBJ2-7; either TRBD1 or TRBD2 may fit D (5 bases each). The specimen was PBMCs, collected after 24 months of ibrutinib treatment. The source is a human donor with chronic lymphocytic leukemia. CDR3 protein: CASSTGLGQGKGEQYF. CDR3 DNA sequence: TGTGCCAGCAGCACCGGACTTGGGCAGGGCAAGGGCGAGCAGTACTTC.